This T cell receptor (beta chain) was identified in a study of beta chain features in type 1 diabetes. Whole-study results and caveats: Among all four CD4+ subsets, Type 1 diabetes patients had TCRB CDR3s that were moderately but significantly shorter.

V gave up 4 bases and J gave up 9 bases, with 17 bases separating them. Germline V gives CDR1 SGHRS, CDR2 YFSETQ. The CDR3 runs to 13 residues. Reverse transcription of all isolated RNA meant that expressed TCRB transcripts were sequenced. Only in-frame clones appear in the TCRdb table, and some are missing; sequencing was by immunoSEQ multiplex PCR. The top ten hold about 0.02% of the sample, which has under 850,000 clones, around 15% seen once. This clone was observed a few times. Its antigen is not identified. This rearrangement joins TRBV5-1 to TRBJ2-7; a weak D match, TRBD2 (6 bases). The sample consisted of naive CD4+ T cells from blood. The clonotype was recovered from a man between 18 and 29 years old with type 1 diabetes. DNA of the CDR3: TGCGCCAGCAGCGACCAGGATGGGGGAGGGCAGTACTTC. This gives the protein CASSDQDGGGQYF. Supplemented by reference TRBV5-1 and TRBJ2-7, the full variable domain reads KAGVTQTPRYLIKTRGQQVTLSCSPISGHRSVSWYQQTPGQGLQFLFEYFSETQRNKGNFPGRFSGRQFSNSRSEMNVSTLELGDSALYLCASSDQDGGGQYFGPGTRLTVT.